These T cell receptor beta chains were read from a single sample in a study of T cells in Graves' hyperthyroidism and ophthalmopathy. From the multiplex PCR reads, TCRdb called clonotypes with MiXCR, one entry per CDR3 protein. The sample comprises about 250,000 distinct CDR3 sequences, about 25% of which are singletons, and about a third rests with the top ten. Input material: blood. These receptors were taken from a woman in her forties with Graves' ophthalmopathy. Both conserved end residues are part of each CDR3. The D gene is left open where the match is weak. Some rows have no size entry. The others give once, few or many, or a class for an expanded clone.

>TRBD2|many|TRBJ2-5|TRBV29-1
CSVDGEVQREGRETQYF
TGCAGCGTTGACGGAGAAGTGCAGCGGGAGGGCCGGGAGACCCAGTACTTC
>TRBD1|NA|TRBJ1-1|TRBV6-2/TRBV6-3
CASSSGQGHTEAFF
TGTGCCAGCAGTTCGGGACAGGGACACACTGAAGCTTTCTTT
>TRBD1|NA|TRBJ1-2|TRBV28
CASRRNTGAHYGYTF
TGTGCCAGCAGACGGAACACAGGGGCCCACTATGGCTACACCTTC
>TRBD1|many|TRBJ1-1|TRBV2
CASSLTDRVLNTEAFF
TGTGCCAGCAGTTTGACAGACAGGGTTTTGAACACTGAAGCTTTCTTT
>TRBD1|many|TRBJ1-5|TRBV27
CASRSGTDYYSNQPQHF
TGTGCCAGCAGGTCCGGGACAGATTACTATAGCAATCAGCCCCAGCATTTT
>TRBD2|NA|TRBJ2-5|TRBV24-1
CASSFMNGRYGETQYF
TGTGCCAGCAGTTTTATGAACGGGAGGTATGGGGAGACCCAGTACTTC
>NA|many|TRBJ1-2|TRBV19
CASWDGRANYGYTF
TGTGCCAGTTGGGACGGAAGAGCTAACTATGGCTACACCTTC
>NA|NA|TRBJ2-5|TRBV7-2
CASSLGGGVETQYF
TGTGCCAGCAGCTTAGGCGGGGGCGTCGAGACCCAGTACTTC
>NA|many|TRBJ2-7|TRBV2
CASRYRKGGEQYF
TGTGCCAGCAGGTACCGGAAGGGAGGCGAGCAGTACTTC
>NA|many|TRBJ2-7|TRBV25-1
CASSENTGPTYEQYF
TGTGCCAGCAGTGAAAATACAGGACCTACCTACGAGCAGTACTTC
>TRBD1|NA|TRBJ1-5|TRBV19
CASSMGQGGGQPQHF
TGTGCCAGTAGTATGGGACAGGGCGGAGGTCAGCCCCAGCATTTT
>TRBD2|few|TRBJ2-7|TRBV20-1
CSARSLREGTYEQYF
TGCAGTGCTAGGTCCTTGCGGGAGGGAACCTACGAGCAGTACTTC
>NA|many|TRBJ1-1|TRBV6-5
CASSYVGPANTEAFF
TGTGCCAGCAGTTATGTGGGCCCGGCTAACACTGAAGCTTTCTTT
>NA|few|TRBJ1-2|TRBV6-5
CASSYLGEMYGYTF
TGTGCCAGCAGTTACTTGGGGGAGATGTATGGCTACACCTTC
>NA|few|TRBJ1-5|TRBV12-3/TRBV12-4
CASSLGHISSNQPQHF
TGTGCCAGCAGTTTAGGACACATATCTAGCAATCAGCCCCAGCATTTT
>NA|many|TRBJ2-7|TRBV28
CASSGREQYF
TGTGCCAGCAGCGGAAGGGAGCAGTACTTC
>NA|many|TRBJ1-5|TRBV5-1
CASSLEGRNQPQHF
TGCGCCAGCAGCTTGGAAGGGAGGAATCAGCCCCAGCATTTT
>NA|NA|TRBJ1-5|TRBV6-5
CASSYSGGGLPQHF
TGTGCCAGCAGTTACTCAGGTGGGGGGCTGCCCCAGCATTTT
>NA|many|TRBJ2-5|TRBV7-9
CASSFEGKTQYF
TGTGCCAGCAGCTTTGAGGGGAAGACCCAGTACTTC
>TRBD1|NA|TRBJ1-2|TRBV12-3/TRBV12-4
CASSFNRGDGYTF
TGTGCCAGCAGTTTCAACAGGGGAGATGGCTACACCTTC
>NA|NA|TRBJ2-7|TRBV27
CASSFSVYYEQYF
TGTGCCAGCAGTTTCTCCGTCTACTACGAGCAGTACTTC
>NA|NA|TRBJ1-1|TRBV9
CASSPGGGGGTEAFF
TGTGCCAGCAGCCCCGGGGGGGGGGGCGGCACTGAAGCTTTCTTT
>TRBD1|many|TRBJ1-5|TRBV12-3/TRBV12-4
CASSSGGGYQPQHF
TGTGCCAGCAGCTCAGGAGGGGGCTATCAGCCCCAGCATTTT
>TRBD1|NA|TRBJ2-5|TRBV6-5
CASQGQGYQETQYF
TGTGCCAGCCAGGGACAGGGGTACCAAGAGACCCAGTACTTC
>NA|large|TRBJ2-7|TRBV12-3/TRBV12-4
CASSFGDTLDEQYF
TGTGCCAGCAGTTTCGGGGATACCCTCGACGAGCAGTACTTC
>NA|few|TRBJ1-2|TRBV12-3/TRBV12-4
CASSPRGEGGYTF
TGTGCCAGCAGTCCCAGGGGAGAGGGTGGCTACACCTTC
>TRBD1|many|TRBJ1-2|TRBV27
CASSFRTGENGYTF
TGTGCCAGCAGTTTCAGGACAGGGGAAAATGGCTACACCTTC
>NA|many|TRBJ2-5|TRBV7-2
CASSQAPGEGIARTQYF
TGTGCCAGCAGCCAGGCCCCGGGTGAGGGCATAGCGAGGACCCAGTACTTC
>TRBD1|many|TRBJ1-1|TRBV27
CASRRTGSVEAFF
TGTGCCAGCAGGCGGACAGGAAGCGTTGAAGCTTTCTTT
>NA|NA|TRBJ2-5|TRBV28
CASTGSQETQYF
TGTGCCAGCACCGGATCCCAAGAGACCCAGTACTTC
>NA|few|TRBJ2-7|TRBV6-1
CASSMTGTGYEQYF
TGTGCCAGCAGCATGACAGGGACTGGGTACGAGCAGTACTTC
>NA|many|TRBJ2-7|TRBV9
CASSAGGPGYEQYF
TGTGCCAGCAGCGCCGGGGGGCCAGGATACGAGCAGTACTTC
>NA|NA|TRBJ2-7|TRBV7-2
CASSVGPENYEQYF
TGTGCCAGCAGCGTAGGCCCGGAGAATTACGAGCAGTACTTC
>TRBD2|many|TRBJ2-2|TRBV20-1
CSAQQSSGSTGELFF
TGCAGTGCGCAACAATCTAGCGGGAGTACCGGGGAGCTGTTTTTT
>TRBD1|many|TRBJ1-1|TRBV12-3/TRBV12-4
CASTHRTGPNTEAFF
TGTGCCAGCACCCATCGGACAGGACCGAACACTGAAGCTTTCTTT
>TRBD1|NA|TRBJ1-2|TRBV24-1
CATSEQGAYGYTF
TGTGCCACCAGTGAACAGGGGGCCTATGGCTACACCTTC
>NA|many|TRBJ1-1|TRBV28
CASKAGGANLDTEAFF
TGTGCCAGCAAGGCCGGGGGGGCGAATTTGGACACTGAAGCTTTCTTT
>NA|many|TRBJ2-7|TRBV20-1
CSARDLKGTYEQYF
TGCAGTGCTAGAGATTTAAAGGGAACCTACGAGCAGTACTTC
>TRBD1|NA|TRBJ2-7|TRBV7-3
CASSDGGDRGGEQYF
TGTGCCAGCAGCGATGGCGGGGACAGGGGTGGCGAGCAGTACTTC
>NA|many|TRBJ2-2|TRBV29-1
CSVLDNANTGELFF
TGCAGCGTCCTAGATAACGCGAACACCGGGGAGCTGTTTTTT
>NA|many|TRBJ1-1|TRBV20-1
CSADQRNTEAFF
TGCAGTGCGGATCAAAGGAACACTGAAGCTTTCTTT
>NA|many|TRBJ2-7|TRBV5-4
CASSFGASLENSYEQYF
TGTGCCAGCAGCTTTGGGGCTAGCCTTGAAAACTCCTACGAGCAGTACTTC
>TRBD1|many|TRBJ2-7|TRBV28
CASRSRTGRAEQYF
TGTGCCAGCAGATCCCGGACAGGGCGGGCCGAGCAGTACTTC
>TRBD1|few|TRBJ2-5|TRBV20-1
CSARDQGTAKETQYF
TGCAGTGCTAGAGATCAAGGGACAGCAAAAGAGACCCAGTACTTC
>TRBD1|many|TRBJ1-6|TRBV5-1
CASTEQGADNSPLHF
TGCGCCAGCACCGAGCAGGGGGCGGATAATTCACCCCTCCACTTT
>NA|many|TRBJ2-7|TRBV27
CASSFRTGYEQYF
TGTGCCAGCAGTTTTCGCACGGGGTACGAGCAGTACTTC
>NA|many|TRBJ2-7|TRBV6-5
CASSYLDSRYEQYF
TGTGCCAGCAGTTACTTGGACAGCAGGTACGAGCAGTACTTC
>NA|many|TRBJ1-2|TRBV19
CASRNPPWGGYTF
TGTGCCAGTAGAAACCCACCCTGGGGTGGCTACACCTTC
>NA|many|TRBJ2-7|TRBV11-2
CASSPTARRRGSSYEQYF
TGTGCCAGCAGTCCCACAGCGCGGAGGAGGGGAAGCTCCTACGAGCAGTACTTC
>NA|many|TRBJ1-1|TRBV12-3/TRBV12-4
CASSLDRSAFF
TGTGCCAGCAGTTTAGACCGGTCAGCTTTCTTT
>TRBD1|NA|TRBJ1-1|TRBV7-9
CASSTSDRDAEAFF
TGTGCCAGCAGCACCTCGGACAGGGATGCTGAAGCTTTCTTT